This TCR beta chain was sequenced in a study of shared clonotypes between healthy human individuals. As for the study in general: Donor composition was a couple of women and a few men, aged 18 to 49. Per donor, CD8 memory used one plate, CD8 naive used two, CD4 memory used three and CD4 naive used three.

V shed 4 bases, J shed 1 base, and the junction held 7 bases outside the gene matches. The CDR3 totals 16 residues. Germline CDR1 and CDR2: SGDLS and YYNGEE. Produced via immunoSEQ multiplex PCR; TCRdb's table is partial and in-frame only. The table records some 1.1 million clones, roughly 80% of them present only once. The rearrangement links TRBV9 to TRBJ2-2; 7 bases map to TRBD1. Sequences were obtained from memory CD4+ T cells from PBMCs. Subset reported: CD45RA-negative fraction. The receptor's source is a man younger than 35 in good health. Some clones in this sample may be carry-over from other donors' samples. Written as DNA, the CDR3 is TGTGCCAGCAGCCCACTGGACAGGCGGAACACCGGGGAGCTGTTTTTT. Amino acids: CASSPLDRRNTGELFF.